One sample yielded the 21 T cell receptor beta chains listed below, sequenced in a study of cytomegalovirus exposure and HLA in healthy donors. PCR amplification relied on 60 Vbeta primers (plus 13 Jbeta primers). Repertoires were generated with immunoSEQ multiplex PCR, while TCRdb's copy carries only in-frame clones and drops some. The table includes about 85,000 clones, around 77% detected once. Sequencing was performed on PBMCs. The receptors come from a boy younger than 18 in good health and CMV-seronegative.

CDR3 sequence reads: CASSEAPRSIRLAGGLYEQYF. CDR3 nucleotide sequence: TGTGCCAGCAGTGAAGCCCCGAGGAGTATTCGACTAGCGGGAGGGCTCTACGAGCAGTACTTC. The chain carries TRBV6-1 and TRBJ2-7; 14 bases align to TRBD2. CDR3 length: 21 amino acids. V was clipped by 0 bases and J by 3 bases; unmatched bases: 16. Germline V gene sequence: CDR1 MNHNS, CDR2 SASEGT.

The chain carries TRBV15 and TRBJ2-3, with D possibly matching TRBD2 (7 bases). Germline V gene data show CDR1 as LNHNV and CDR2 as YYDKDF (reference sequence). The CDR3 is 11 residues long. Trimming left V 9 bases short and J 6 bases short, with 10 bases between. Here the CDR3 DNA reads TGTGCCACAGGGGGGGCCGATACGCAGTATTTT. Its translation: CATGGADTQYF.

J is TRBJ2-3 and V is TRBV29-1, with TRBD2 matching 10 bases. The V and J ends lost 7 bases and 9 bases, in that order; junction bases with no gene match: 16. Germline V gene sequence: CDR1 SQVTM, CDR2 ANQGSEA. This CDR3 is built from 15 residues. As DNA, the CDR3 is TGCAGCGCCTTCCTGCCGACTAGCGGGCCGCACACGCAGTATTTT. This gives the protein CSAFLPTSGPHTQYF.

The chain combines TRBV2 with TRBJ1-3; D gene unclear. The CDR3 is made up of 16 amino acids. Germline V gene lookup returns CDR1 SNHLY and CDR2 FYNNEI. Trimming removed 6 bases at V and 0 bases at J, with 15 bases between. In DNA form, the CDR3 reads TGTGCCAGCAGCCCCACCGCGGCACTCTCTGGAAACACCATATATTTT. The encoded protein is CASSPTAALSGNTIYF.

This chain links TRBV20-1 with TRBJ1-5; D uncertain. Germline-derived CDR1 and CDR2 are DFQATT and SNEGSKA (reference sequence). The CDR3 extends over 11 amino acids. Trimming took off 3 bases at V and 5 bases at J, with 5 bases between the two ends. The CDR3 DNA sequence: TGCAGTGCTAGCTCCGATCAGCCCCAGCATTTT. It translates to CSASSDQPQHF.

The gene calls are TRBV2 and TRBJ1-1; D unclear. The CDR3 has 10 residues. V was trimmed by 10 bases and J by 11 bases, leaving 14 bases between them. CDR1 is SNHLY, CDR2 FYNNEI, per germline. The CDR3 sequence is CATSGVWAFF. The CDR3 nucleotides read TGTGCCACCTCAGGCGTATGGGCTTTCTTT.

The CDR3 sequence is CASSSGGLPGGFF. The CDR3 region has the DNA TGTGCCAGCAGTTCAGGGGGTCTCCCCGGAGGTTTCTTT. The chain joins TRBV28 to TRBJ1-1; 7 bases line up with TRBD1. Germline values: CDR1 MDHEN, CDR2 SYDVKM. The CDR3 is 13 residues long. With V trimmed by 4 bases and J by 13 bases, 12 bases remained unmatched.

This rearrangement joins TRBV25-1 to TRBJ2-1; D call uncertain. The CDR3 runs 17 residues. CDR1 is MGHDK and CDR2 is SYGVNS in the germline V gene. Trimming shortened V by 2 bases and J by 5 bases, and 19 bases separated the two germline ends. The CDR3 spells CASSEPPNARHDNEQFF. The CDR3, as DNA: TGTGCCAGCAGTGAACCCCCAAACGCGCGACATGACAATGAGCAGTTCTTC.

The rearrangement links TRBV15 to TRBJ2-5; 8 bases map to TRBD2. From germline, CDR1 is LNHNV and CDR2 YYDKDF (reference sequence). J lost 5 bases, V lost 3 bases, and 5 bases had no gene match. The CDR3 has 14 residues. The CDR3 region is CATSSSRGGETQYF. In nucleotides, the CDR3 is TGTGCCACCAGCAGCAGCCGGGGGGGGGAGACCCAGTACTTC.

This clone was observed a handful of times. The CDR3: CASIINRPTNEKLFF. The CDR3 coding sequence is TGTGCCAGCATTATTAACAGGCCAACTAATGAAAAACTGTTTTTT. The chain has TRBV2 and TRBJ1-4; D may be TRBD1 (5 bases). Germline CDR1 reads SNHLY; CDR2 reads FYNNEI. Deletions cut 7 bases from V and 0 bases from J, with 12 bases between. CDR3 length: 15 residues.

The rearrangement links TRBV25-1 to TRBJ1-1, with D possibly being TRBD1 (6 bases). This CDR3 is built from 13 residues. Germline V gives CDR1 MGHDK, CDR2 SYGVNS. V dropped 3 bases and J dropped 6 bases, with 11 bases sitting between them. The DNA for the CDR3 is TGTGCCAGCAGTGATTTAGGGGGTTCTGAAGCTTTCTTT. Residues: CASSDLGGSEAFF.

This chain connects TRBV7-2 to TRBJ2-7; D perhaps matches TRBD1 (5 bases). The V end lost 5 bases, the J end lost 4 bases, and 9 bases lay between the germline ends. Germline values: CDR1 SGHTA, CDR2 FQGNSA. This CDR3 is 12 amino acids long. The CDR3 nucleotides read TGTGCCAGCAGCCCAGACAGATACGAGCAGTACTTC. Translating gives CASSPDRYEQYF.

This clone came up a few times. Within the sample, other DNA sequences also encode this same CDR3. CDR3 in amino acids: CASSELAGGPDTQYF. DNA of the CDR3: TGTGCCAGCAGTGAATTAGCGGGGGGGCCAGATACGCAGTATTTT. V is TRBV6-1 and J is TRBJ2-3; 11 bases map to TRBD2. The CDR3 is 15 amino acids. V shed 2 bases and J 4 bases; nucleotides not matched to a gene: 2. Germline values: CDR1 MNHNS, CDR2 SASEGT.

The rearrangement uses TRBV28 and TRBJ2-5, with 7 bases that match TRBD2. Germline lookup yields CDR1 MDHEN and CDR2 SYDVKM. V lost 4 bases, J lost 4 bases, and 6 bases stayed unmatched. The CDR3 has 14 amino acids. The CDR3 loop is CASSSGGGRETQYF. For the CDR3, the DNA is TGTGCCAGCAGTTCGGGGGGTGGCAGAGAGACCCAGTACTTC.

The J gene is TRBJ2-1, the V gene TRBV27; 10 positions match TRBD2. The V gene end was trimmed by 4 bases and the J gene end by 6 bases; junction bases not matched to a gene: 3. This CDR3 comprises 14 residues. Germline CDR1 reads MNHEY; CDR2 reads SMNVEV (reference sequence). In nucleotides, the CDR3 is TGTGCCAGCAGTTCGCGACTAGCGGGCAATGAGCAGTTCTTC. Translation gives CASSSRLAGNEQFF.

This chain uses TRBV30 with TRBJ1-1, with a tentative D call TRBD1 (6 bases). Germline-derived CDR1 and CDR2 are GTSNPN and SVGIG (reference sequence). CDR3 size: 14 residues. V lost 2 bases and J 1 base, leaving 11 bases between the germline ends. In nucleotides, the CDR3 is TGTGCCTGGAGTCCTACGACAGGGAACACTGAAGCTTTCTTT. Its translation: CAWSPTTGNTEAFF.

V is TRBV21-1 and J is TRBJ1-5; the tabulated D call, TRBD1, remains unverified against the DNA. TRBV21-1 is designated a pseudogene. This CDR3 has 14 amino acids. The CDR3 DNA is TGTGCCAGCAACGCCGGGACAGGCAATCAGCCCCAGCATTTT. Protein sequence: CASNAGTGNQPQHF.

Regarding this clone: One end of the junction does not line up with germline, which may come from a read error. J is TRBJ1-6 and V is TRBV20-1, with D possibly matching TRBD1 (5 bases). Germline CDR1 is DFQATT and CDR2 is SNEGSKA (reference sequence). The CDR3 covers 11 residues. This CDR3 is CSGGYSSPLHF. CDR3 sequence (DNA): TGCAGTGGGGGCTATAGTTCACCCCTCCACTTT.

With respect to this clone: The DNA is left out, because the CDR3 cannot be placed on it with certainty; the CDR3 is given as TCRdb lists it. The chain employs TRBV29-1 and TRBJ1-4. Ends included, the CDR3 has 8 residues. Per the germline V gene, CDR1 is SQVTM and CDR2 is ANQGSEA. The CDR3 reads CSVGPGSF.

The CDR3 here is CASSLSGGAAFF. CDR3 in DNA: TGTGCCAGCAGTTTATCGGGGGGGGCAGCTTTCTTT. The V and J genes are TRBV27 and TRBJ1-1, with D possibly matching TRBD1 (6 bases). The CDR3 runs 12 residues. Germline loops: CDR1 MNHEY, CDR2 SMNVEV (reference sequence). Trimming stripped 0 bases from V and 10 bases from J, with 9 bases between.

V and J are TRBV29-1 and TRBJ2-1, with 7 bases aligning to TRBD1. V was pared by 3 bases and J by 8 bases, with 7 bases of the junction left unmatched. The CDR3 totals 13 residues. From germline, CDR1 is SQVTM and CDR2 ANQGSEA. CDR3 DNA: TGCAGCGTTGAGAAGGGGGCGTGGGATGAGCAGTTCTTC. Protein sequence: CSVEKGAWDEQFF.